The clone carrying this TCR beta chain was detected a few times. Antigen specificity is unknown. This sample also contains other DNA sequences that code for the same CDR3. Vbeta (60) and Jbeta (13) primers were used in the PCR. Clones were sequenced by immunoSEQ multiplex PCR, and TCRdb holds only the in-frame ones, with some missing. The top ten hold about 3.1% of the sample, which has 100,000 to 150,000 clones, around two thirds seen once. The source of the sample is a study of cytomegalovirus exposure and HLA in healthy donors. Study-wide context: From 170 million or so T cells, an earlier analysis saw approximately 110 million unique TCR beta sequences.

Study results and caveats: Sequencing probably produced one cluster of sequence variants that were highly shared. A later analysis found common viral pathogens apparently linked to several of the most significant clusters.

The CDR3 sequence is 14 residues long. V lost 1 base, J lost 2 bases, and 8 bases lay in between. Germline values: CDR1 SGHTA, CDR2 FQGNSA. Sequences were obtained from PBMCs. This chain uses TRBV7-2 with TRBJ2-5; possibly TRBD1 for D (6 bases). This receptor was identified in a human donor in good health. The CDR3 bases are TGTGCCAGCAGCTTAGGGGGGCCTCAAGAGACCCAGTACTTC. Protein: CASSLGGPQETQYF.